These 5 T cell receptor beta chains originate from one sample sequenced in a study of tumor-infiltrating lymphocytes in primary liver carcinoma (dated by TCRdb to 2016 to 2017). TCRdb records Illumina HiSeq 2500 as the sequencer. Using a constant-region primer and ProtoScript II reverse transcriptase, TCRbeta-specific cDNA was reverse-transcribed from around 500 ng total RNA. TCRbeta libraries were built with three nested multiplex PCR rounds, a slightly modified ARM-PCR procedure. Multiplex TRBV1-TRBV30 forward primers and a Cbeta reverse primer were used in the first two PCR rounds, each of which was run for around 10 cycles. The raw public data were reprocessed by TCRdb itself: fastp quality trimming at Q25, MiXCR clonotype calling, in-frame beta chains only. Each CDR3 protein appears once, grouped with its most common genes and DNA. Here the sample has 180,000 or so distinct CDR3 sequences; about 60% occur a single time. 70% to 80% of the sample lies in the top ten.

TRIzol reagent was used to extract blood RNA from unsorted whole blood, while the DNeasy Blood & Tissue kit provided the germline DNA. The sequencing input was peripheral blood. The receptors here all came from a man between 35 and 55 years old with primary liver carcinoma and hepatitis B virus infection.

The chain has TRBV7-8 and TRBJ2-3; 12 nucleotides align to TRBD2. Germline loops: CDR1 SGHVS, CDR2 FQNEAQ. V dropped 5 bases and J dropped 5; count of bases not matched to a gene: 11. This CDR3 region has 17 residues. This chain's CDR3 is CASSPPPRGLAGDTQYF. CDR3 sequence (DNA): TGTGCCAGCAGCCCCCCCCCGCGGGGACTAGCGGGAGATACGCAGTATTTT.

As concerns this clonotype: The junction does not match germline at one end; this may be a read error. This rearrangement joins TRBV11-2 to TRBJ2-2; the D is unclear. CDR3 size: 16 residues. Germline CDR1 is SGHAT and CDR2 is FQNNGV. The CDR3 coding sequence is TGTGCCAGCAGCGCCCCTGGACGAAGAAACACCGGTGAGCTGTTTTTT. Amino acid sequence: CASSAPGRRNTGELFF.

This clonotype was counted a few times. The rearrangement joins TRBV12-3 or TRBV12-4 to TRBJ2-7; 9 nucleotides align to TRBD2. J gave up 0 bases and V 8 bases, and 5 bases lay outside the gene matches. The CDR3 is 14 residues long. For the CDR3, the DNA is TGTGCCAGCCGGGATAGCGGGAGCTCCTACGAGCAGTACTTC. Translating gives CASRDSGSSYEQYF.

This clonotype was picked up a small number of times. V and J are TRBV13 and TRBJ2-7; the match to TRBD1 covers 7 bases. Germline CDR1 and CDR2: PRHDT and FYEKMQ (reference sequence). The ends lost 2 bases at V and 3 bases at J; junction bases unmatched: 1. CDR3 length equals 13 residues. The CDR3 here is CASSLRTGYEQYF. The CDR3 DNA reads TGTGCCAGCAGCTTAAGGACAGGCTACGAGCAGTACTTC.

The table lists this clonotype with a few counts. This chain connects TRBV4-1 to TRBJ2-5; D not certain. The CDR3 length is 14 residues. V was cut by 1 base and J by 4 bases, with 10 bases left in between. Germline V lookup: CDR1 MGHRA, CDR2 YSYEKL. CDR3 coding DNA: TGCGCCAGCAGCCAAGGGGCCGGGTTAGAGACCCAGTACTTC. As protein: CASSQGAGLETQYF.